The T cell receptor beta chain described here comes from a study of memory CD4+ T cells and cytomegalovirus serostatus. Across the whole study: Donors were healthy Belgian adults, under 10 CMV seropositive and approximately 23 seronegative. Findings and caveats of the study: Median bootstrapped AUC for CMV status was about 0.95 originally, around 0.91 US-trained.

The method was immunoSEQ multiplex PCR; TCRdb's version includes in-frame clones alone and lacks a portion of them. The table shows 35,000 to 45,000 clones, with about 79% occurring only once. To note about this clone: Its specificity is unknown.

Germline CDR1 is MNHEY and CDR2 is SVGAGI. This CDR3 is built from 14 residues. V lost 2 bases, J lost 8 bases, and 5 bases stayed unmatched. Single viable CD3+CD4+CD8-CD45RO+ cells were sorted as the memory CD4+ T cells. Total CD4+ T cells were enriched by CD4 positive selection. This receptor was taken from an adult in good health and CMV-seronegative. The V call is TRBV6-5, the J call TRBJ2-1; 8 bases map to TRBD1. Sequencing was carried out using memory CD4+ T cells from blood. CDR3 protein: CASSYGQGADEQFF. The CDR3 DNA reads as TGTGCCAGCAGTTACGGTCAGGGGGCCGATGAGCAGTTCTTC.